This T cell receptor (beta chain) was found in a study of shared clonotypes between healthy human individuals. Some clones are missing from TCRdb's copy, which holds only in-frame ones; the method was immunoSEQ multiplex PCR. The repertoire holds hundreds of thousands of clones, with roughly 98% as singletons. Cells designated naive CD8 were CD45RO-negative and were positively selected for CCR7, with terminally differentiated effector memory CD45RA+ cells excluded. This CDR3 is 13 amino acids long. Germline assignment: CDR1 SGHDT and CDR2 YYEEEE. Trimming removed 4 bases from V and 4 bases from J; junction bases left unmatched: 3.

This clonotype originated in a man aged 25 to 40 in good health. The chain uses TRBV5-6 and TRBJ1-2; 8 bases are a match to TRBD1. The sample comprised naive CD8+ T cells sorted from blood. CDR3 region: CASSKDRVYGYTF. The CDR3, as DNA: TGTGCCAGCAGCAAGGACAGGGTCTATGGCTACACCTTC.